This is a list of T cell receptor beta chains from one sample in a study of response to subunit inactivated influenza vaccine. In TCRdb, the RT-PCR reads were re-called with MiXCR into one record per CDR3 protein. The sample lists 500,000 to 700,000 distinct CDR3 sequences; roughly 25% were seen once. These records were also assigned to another study, of T cells expressing NK-cell markers.

The source was CD4+ T cells sorted from PBMCs, collected about 11 days after vaccination. All receptors derive from a man between 45 and 60 years old who received an inactivated influenza vaccine. The CDR3 runs from the conserved cysteine through the conserved F or W. D genes are given only for firm matches. Expanded clones are given a class, and other clones once, few, many or no size at all.

abundance | j_gene | v_gene | d_gene | CDR3nt | CDR3aa
few | TRBJ2-7 | TRBV6-5 | TRBD1 | TGTGCCAGCCAGGACAGGACCTACGAGCAGTACTTC | CASQDRTYEQYF
- | TRBJ1-2 | TRBV28 | - | TGTGCCAGCAGTGGGACTGGTTATGGCTACACCTTC | CASSGTGYGYTF
many | TRBJ2-5 | TRBV5-1 | - | TGCGCCAGCAGCTTGACGGGCAGCGGGTTAAAGACCCAGTACTTC | CASSLTGSGLKTQYF
- | TRBJ1-5 | TRBV27 | - | TGTGCCAGCAGCCCATTAATGCATTATAGCAATCAGCCCCAGCATTTT | CASSPLMHYSNQPQHF
few | TRBJ2-1 | TRBV24-1 | TRBD2 | TGTGCCACCAGTCGGGGGGAATCCTACAATGAGCAGTTCTTC | CATSRGESYNEQFF
- | TRBJ2-3 | TRBV6-1 | - | TGTGCCAGCAAGACGGAGGGGTTGGCAGATACGCAGTATTTT | CASKTEGLADTQYF
many | TRBJ1-1 | TRBV4-1 | - | TGCGCCAGCAGCCAATCCCCCACGAGGAGAACTGAAGCTTTCTTT | CASSQSPTRRTEAFF
- | TRBJ2-2 | TRBV7-2 | TRBD2 | TGTGCCAGCAGGACCCTAGCGGGAGTGGTCGGGGAGCTGTTTTTT | CASRTLAGVVGELFF
- | TRBJ2-1 | TRBV6-1 | - | TGTGCCAGCAGTGAAGCGGGGGTATTCAATGAGCAGTTCTTC | CASSEAGVFNEQFF
few | TRBJ2-7 | TRBV4-3 | - | TGCGCCAGCAGCCAAGATCGCCAGGAGCAGTACTTC | CASSQDRQEQYF
- | TRBJ2-7 | TRBV2 | - | TGTGCCAGCGTATTGGAGAGAGGGGGCTACGAGCAGTACTTC | CASVLERGGYEQYF
- | TRBJ1-5 | TRBV20-1 | TRBD1 | TGCAGTGCTGGGGACAGGGACCAGCCCCAGCATTTT | CSAGDRDQPQHF
- | TRBJ2-1 | TRBV5-1 | - | TGCGCCAGCAGCTTGGGAATGGGCGGCTCCTACAATGAGCAGTTCTTC | CASSLGMGGSYNEQFF
few | TRBJ2-5 | TRBV4-1 | - | TGCGCCAGCAGCCAAGAGGCCAGACAAGAGACCCAGTACTTC | CASSQEARQETQYF
- | TRBJ2-4 | TRBV10-3 | - | TGTGCCATCAGTGAGCCGGAGAACATTCAGTACTTC | CAISEPENIQYF
- | TRBJ2-1 | TRBV6-1 | TRBD2 | TGTGCCAGCAGTGAGACTAGCGGGTACCACCAATCCTACAATGAGCAGTTCTTC | CASSETSGYHQSYNEQFF
- | TRBJ2-3 | TRBV11-3 | TRBD2 | TGTGCCAGCAGCTTAGCTCTAGCGGGAGGTACAGATACGCAGTATTTT | CASSLALAGGTDTQYF
- | TRBJ2-1 | TRBV7-2 | TRBD2 | TGTGCCAGCAGCTTCCTGGGGGGCGGGGGGAATGAGCAGTTCTTC | CASSFLGGGGNEQFF
- | TRBJ2-1 | TRBV7-8 | TRBD2 | TGTGCCAGCAGCGCGGGGGGGCCAGGGTCCTACAATGAGCAGTTCTTC | CASSAGGPGSYNEQFF
few | TRBJ1-5 | TRBV5-5 | - | TGTGCCAGCAGCTTGGCTGCGGGCTCCAATCAGCCCCAGCATTTT | CASSLAAGSNQPQHF
- | TRBJ1-2 | TRBV10-3 | TRBD1 | TGTGCCATCAGTCGACCTCCGGGACAGGGGGGCCCCAACTATGGCTACACCTTC | CAISRPPGQGGPNYGYTF
- | TRBJ2-7 | TRBV7-2 | - | TGTGCCAGCAGCTTAGAGGGTGCTAGCGCCTCCTACGAGCAGTACTTC | CASSLEGASASYEQYF
- | TRBJ2-2 | TRBV7-8 | - | TGTGCCAGCAGTGTTGGGGGCACCGGGGAGCTGTTTTTT | CASSVGGTGELFF
- | TRBJ2-3 | TRBV23-1 | TRBD1 | TGCGCCAGCAGTCAACCCCCTAGGACAGGGACAGATACGCAGTATTTT | CASSQPPRTGTDTQYF
- | TRBJ2-3 | TRBV12-3/TRBV12-4 | - | TGTGCCAGCAGTCTACAGGTGGATACGCAGTATTTT | CASSLQVDTQYF
- | TRBJ2-7 | TRBV29-1 | - | TGCAGCGTTGCTAGCCAGGGCCGAGCCTACGAGCAGTACTTC | CSVASQGRAYEQYF
few | TRBJ1-2 | TRBV6-1 | - | TGTGCCAGCAGTGAGACACCGAACTATGGCTACACCTTC | CASSETPNYGYTF
- | TRBJ1-2 | TRBV10-1 | - | TGCGCCAGCAGTGAGGCAGGGCTGAACTATGGCTACACCTTC | CASSEAGLNYGYTF
few | TRBJ2-3 | TRBV28 | - | TGTGCGTCCCGGGTAGGGGGCCAAGCGGGAACGCAGTATTTT | CASRVGGQAGTQYF